The 24 T cell receptor beta chains presented below share a single source sample, sequenced in a study of T cells in women clearing cervical HPV infection. Here immunoSEQ multiplex PCR was the method, and the copy in TCRdb shows in-frame clones only, minus some. The table for this sample gives roughly 20,000 clones. The specimen sequenced was blood buffy coat. The receptors stem from a woman aged 18 to 69 with a cervical HPV16 infection that either progressed to CIN3+ or cleared (not recorded which).

Of note for this clone: The read stops 3 residues short of the end of the CDR3; the missing end is completed from the germline J gene. This chain uses TRBV19 with TRBJ1-2; tentatively, D is TRBD1 (6 bases). The V gene's germline CDR1 is LNHDA and CDR2 SQIVND (reference sequence). The CDR3 has 15 residues. The CDR3 reads CASTPTAGEIYDYTF. The CDR3 bases that were read are TGTGCCAGTACCCCCACGGCAGGGGAGATCTACGAC.

The CDR3 DNA, read in part, is TGCAGTGCTAGGAGGCTAGCGGGGGCCCCCACAGATACG. Translation gives CSARRLAGAPTDT. The full CDR3 sequence reads CSARRLAGAPTDTQYF. The chain links TRBV20-1 to TRBJ2-3; TRBD2 matches 10 bases. Read data end 3 residues before the CDR3 end; the end is taken from the germline J gene. This CDR3 contains 16 residues. Germline assignment: CDR1 DFQATT and CDR2 SNEGSKA (reference sequence). After removal of 3 bases from V and 2 bases from J, the junction contained 8 bases not matched to a gene.

Comments on this clone: The sequenced fragment ends 3 residues before the CDR3 boundary, so the rest is inferred from the germline J gene. The chain carries TRBV20-1 and TRBJ1-5; TRBD1 aligns across 8 bases. The CDR3 has 16 amino acids. The V segment lost 3 bases and the J segment 1 base; nucleotides outside the gene matches: 8. The germline V gene encodes CDR1 DFQATT and CDR2 SNEGSKA (reference sequence). The CDR3 region is CSARGSTGGSNQPQHF. CDR3 bases read: TGCAGTGCTAGGGGCAGTACAGGGGGAAGCAATCAGCCC.

A note on this clone: Coverage ceases 3 residues before the CDR3 finishes, and the germline J gene fills in the end. J is TRBJ2-2 and V is TRBV19; TRBD1 matches 10 bases. V lost 8 bases and J lost 1; bases outside the gene matches: 7. In germline, CDR1 is LNHDA, CDR2 SQIVND (reference sequence). The CDR3 is 16 amino acids. CDR3 sequence reads: CASGGQGKRNTGELFF. The sequenced part of the CDR3 DNA is TGTGCCAGTGGGGGACAGGGGAAAAGGAACACCGGGGAG.

Partial CDR3 DNA: TGTGCCAGCACCCCGGGGGGTAGAAATTCACCA. Translating gives CASTPGGRNSP. The full CDR3 reads CASTPGGRNSPLFF. The gene calls are TRBV6-2 or TRBV6-3 and TRBJ1-4, with D perhaps matching TRBD1 (5 bases). The read is 3 residues too short to cover the CDR3 end, so that end is filled in from the germline J gene. Germline lookup yields CDR1 MNHEY and CDR2 SVGEGT. This CDR3 comprises 14 residues.

On this clone: The read ends 3 residues shy of where the CDR3 ends; the end is completed using the germline J gene. The rearrangement uses TRBV7-3 and TRBJ2-7; possibly TRBD2 for D (6 bases). From germline, CDR1 is SGHTA and CDR2 FQGTGA. The V end was cut by 2 bases, the J end by 6 bases, with 11 bases between. This CDR3 comprises 13 residues. The part of the CDR3 DNA that was read is TGTGCCAGCAGCTTAGACCAGGGAGGCGAG. Protein product: CASSLDQGGE. The entire CDR3 protein reads CASSLDQGGEQYF. Using reference TRBV7-3 and TRBJ2-7 for the parts outside the CDR3, the full variable domain is GAGVSQTPSNKVTEKGKYVELRCDPISGHTALYWYRQSLGQGPEFLIYFQGTGAADDSGLPNDRFFAVRPEGSVSTLKIQRTERGDSAVYLCASSLDQGGEQYFGPGTRLTVT.

Comments on this clone: The read comes to an end 3 residues before the CDR3 does, leaving the germline J gene to fill in the end. The chain carries TRBV29-1 and TRBJ2-3, with D maybe TRBD1 (6 bases). CDR1 SQVTM and CDR2 ANQGSEA come from the germline V gene. CDR3 length equals 14 residues. The CDR3 here is CSVVPRQEQETQYF. CDR3 bases read: TGCAGCGTTGTCCCTCGACAGGAACAAGAGACG.

This clone ranks as medium-sized in terms of frequency. The observed sequence ends 3 residues before the CDR3 terminus, with the missing tail filled in from the germline J gene. The J gene is TRBJ2-1, the V gene TRBV18; 8 bases fit TRBD2. Trimming at V came to 3 bases and at J to 9 bases, leaving 1 base not matched to a gene. Germline V lookup: CDR1 KGHSH, CDR2 LQKENI. The CDR3 sequence is 12 residues long. This chain's CDR3 is CASSPGLAEQFF. CDR3 DNA (partial): TGTGCCAGCTCACCTGGACTAGCTGAG.

CDR3 DNA, as far as it was read: TGTGCCAGTAGTTCTCCGGGACAGTATAATTCACCC. Its protein is CASSSPGQYNSP. The entire CDR3 protein reads CASSSPGQYNSPLHF. The V call is TRBV19, the J call TRBJ1-6; 7 bases fit TRBD1. The read ends 3 residues early relative to the CDR3; the germline J gene fills the gap. The CDR3 totals 15 residues. Germline CDR1 is LNHDA and CDR2 is SQIVND (reference sequence). J gave up 4 bases and V 5 bases, and 5 bases lay outside the gene matches.

As regards this clone: The sequenced fragment ends 3 residues before the CDR3 boundary, so the rest is inferred from the germline J gene. This chain connects TRBV7-2 to TRBJ2-3, with a possible D match to TRBD2 (5 bases). Germline CDR1 reads SGHTA; CDR2 reads FQGNSA. The CDR3 loop spans 14 amino acids. The part of the CDR3 DNA that was read is TGTGCCAGCAGCCCCGACCGGGGTGGTGAGACG. Residues: CASSPDRGGET. In full, the CDR3 reads CASSPDRGGETQYF. Supplemented by reference TRBV7-2 and TRBJ2-3, the full variable domain reads GAGVSQSPSNKVTEKGKDVELRCDPISGHTALYWYRQSLGQGLEFLIYFQGNSAPDKSGLPSDRFSAERTGGSVSTLTIQRTQQEDSAVYLCASSPDRGGETQYFGPGTRLTVL.

As regards this clone: The read ends 3 residues before the CDR3 terminus; that terminus is restored from the germline J gene. Different DNA sequences within this sample yield the same CDR3. This chain links TRBV7-3 with TRBJ2-5, with 8 positions matching TRBD1. Trimming cost V 5 bases and J 6 bases; bases outside gene matches: 11. Germline loops: CDR1 SGHTA, CDR2 FQGTGA. The CDR3 is made up of 15 amino acids. The part of the CDR3 DNA that was read is TGTGCCAGCAGCCCAAGCGCAGGGGGCGCGCAGACC. Translating gives CASSPSAGGAQT. The CDR3 in its entirety is CASSPSAGGAQTQYF.

On this clone itself: The DNA ends 3 residues before the CDR3 does, and the rest of the CDR3 is filled in from the germline J gene. The gene calls are TRBV7-8 and TRBJ2-5; weak D call: TRBD1 (5 bases). The CDR3 has 14 amino acids. Germline values: CDR1 SGHVS, CDR2 FQNEAQ. The V gene lost 2 bases and the J gene lost 4 bases, with 11 bases spanning the gap. The CDR3 is CASSLSPGLETQYF. Incomplete CDR3 DNA: TGTGCCAGCAGCTTAAGTCCAGGGTTAGAGACC.

Concerning this clone: With the read ending 3 residues before the CDR3 end, the germline J gene is used to fill in that end. The gene calls are TRBV20-1 and TRBJ2-3, with 7 bases matching TRBD2. Germline V gene sequence: CDR1 DFQATT, CDR2 SNEGSKA (reference sequence). The CDR3 runs to 11 residues. This CDR3 is CSADRLATQYF. The sequenced part of the CDR3 DNA is TGCAGTGCGGATCGACTAGCCACG.

As regards this clone: The CDR3 extends 3 residues past the end of the read, so its final part is completed from the germline J gene. V usage is TRBV20-1 and J usage is TRBJ1-4; D not resolved. CDR1 is DFQATT and CDR2 is SNEGSKA in the germline V gene (reference sequence). CDR3 length: 12 residues. Trimming cost V 0 bases and J 4 bases, with 3 bases left between them. CDR3: CSARDFNEKLFF. The DNA read from the CDR3 is TGCAGTGCTAGAGACTTTAATGAAAAA.

CDR3 protein: CASRVSGIQETQYF. The DNA read from the CDR3 is TGTGCCAGCAGGGTTAGCGGGATCCAAGAGACC. This chain links TRBV27 with TRBJ2-5, with TRBD2 identical over 8 bases. The read falls 3 residues short of the CDR3 end, and the missing part is taken from the germline J gene. The CDR3 length is 14 residues. The germline CDR1 and CDR2 sequences are MNHEY and SMNVEV (reference sequence). The V segment lost 6 bases and the J segment 1 base; nucleotides outside the gene matches: 4.

Of note for this clone: The read terminates 3 residues ahead of where the CDR3 ends, so the germline J gene completes it. The chain combines TRBV30 with TRBJ1-1; no definite D call. CDR3 length equals 12 residues. Trimming removed 3 bases at V and 5 bases at J, with 10 bases between. CDR1 GTSNPN and CDR2 SVGIG come from the germline V gene (reference sequence). The covered CDR3 bases are TGTGCCTGGAGAGGTAGGGTGACTGAA. Translated: CAWRGRVTE. The entire CDR3 protein is CAWRGRVTEAFF.

Details on this clone: The read ends 3 residues before the CDR3 terminus; that terminus is restored from the germline J gene. The chain is built from TRBV9 and TRBJ2-2, with 7 bases lining up with TRBD1. This CDR3 region has 17 residues. CDR1 and CDR2 from the germline V gene are SGDLS and YYNGEE. The V gene end was trimmed by 1 base and the J gene end by 2 bases; junction bases not matched to a gene: 8. The CDR3 protein is CASSVPRGGPNTGELFF. Incomplete CDR3 DNA: TGTGCCAGCAGCGTACCCAGAGGGGGCCCTAACACCGGGGAG. Drawing the rest from reference TRBV9 and TRBJ2-2, the complete variable domain is DSGVTQTPKHLITATGQRVTLRCSPRSGDLSVYWYQQSLDQGLQFLIQYYNGEERAKGNILERFSAQQFPDLHSELNLSSLELGDSALYFCASSVPRGGPNTGELFFGEGSRLTVL.

Measured by frequency, this clone is medium-sized. The read is 3 residues too short to cover the CDR3 end, so that end is filled in from the germline J gene. V gene TRBV20-1 combines with J gene TRBJ1-5, with TRBD1 identical over 7 bases. CDR1 and CDR2 from the germline V gene are DFQATT and SNEGSKA (reference sequence). With V trimmed by 4 bases and J by 6 bases, 9 bases remained unmatched. This CDR3 region has 14 residues. The DNA read from the CDR3 is TGCAGTGCTAAGACAGGGAGGGATACTCAGCCC. This sequence encodes CSAKTGRDTQP. The whole CDR3 is CSAKTGRDTQPQHF.

Concerning this clone itself: The read ends 3 residues shy of where the CDR3 ends; the end is completed using the germline J gene. This chain connects TRBV6-1 to TRBJ1-2; TRBD1 aligns across 11 bases. In germline, CDR1 is MNHNS, CDR2 SASEGT. This CDR3 has 15 residues. V shed 2 bases, J shed 7 bases, and the junction held 6 bases outside the gene matches. CDR3 bases read: TGTGCCAGCAGTGAATCAGGACAGGGGGCAAGTGGC. This sequence encodes CASSESGQGASG. The whole CDR3 region reads CASSESGQGASGYTF.

The CDR3 reads CSALGTAMNTEAFF. The DNA read from the CDR3 is TGCAGTGCTTTAGGGACAGCCATGAACACTGAA. The chain links TRBV20-1 to TRBJ1-1, with TRBD1 matching over 7 bases. The DNA ends 3 residues before the CDR3 does, and the rest of the CDR3 is filled in from the germline J gene. The J segment lost 0 bases and the V segment lost 5 bases, leaving 6 bases of the junction unmatched. In germline, CDR1 is DFQATT, CDR2 SNEGSKA (reference sequence). The CDR3 contains 14 residues.

Comment on this clone: The CDR3 extends 3 residues past the end of the read, so its final part is completed from the germline J gene. V and J are TRBV30 and TRBJ1-1; D is uncertain. This CDR3 contains 13 residues. The germline V gene has CDR1 GTSNPN and CDR2 SVGIG (reference sequence). Trimming pared 4 bases from V and 0 bases from J, leaving 9 bases between. Incomplete CDR3 DNA: TGTGCCTGGAACAGAAACATGAACACTGAA. The encoded protein is CAWNRNMNTE. The full-length CDR3 reads as CAWNRNMNTEAFF. The full variable domain, completed using reference TRBV30 and TRBJ1-1, is SQTIHQWPATLVQPVGSPLSLECTVEGTSNPNLYWYRQAAGRGLQLLFYSVGIGQISSEVPQNLSASRPQDRQFILSSKKLLLSDSGFYLCAWNRNMNTEAFFGQGTRLTVV.

Worth noting for this clone: The read ends 3 residues shy of where the CDR3 ends; the end is completed using the germline J gene. This chain connects TRBV12-3 or TRBV12-4 to TRBJ2-5, with D tentatively TRBD2 (5 bases). The V gene lost 6 bases and the J gene lost 5 bases, with 13 bases spanning the gap. There are 13 residues in the CDR3. Incomplete CDR3 DNA: TGTGCCAGCAGCCCCGGGGAGCTGGAGACC. Amino acids: CASSPGELET. In full, the CDR3 reads CASSPGELETQYF.

Points on this clone: The read halts 3 residues ahead of the CDR3 end, with the missing end drawn from the germline J gene. V usage is TRBV28 and J usage is TRBJ2-2, with TRBD2 matching 9 bases. Trimming took 6 bases from V and 4 from J; bases not matched to a gene: 12. The CDR3 has 17 residues. Looked up from germline, CDR1 is MDHEN and CDR2 is SYDVKM. The CDR3 region is CASRPHQGRGGTGELFF. Incomplete CDR3 DNA: TGTGCCAGCAGGCCCCATCAAGGGCGGGGGGGCACCGGGGAG. Variable domain in full (rest from reference TRBV28 and TRBJ2-2): DVKVTQSSRYLVKRTGEKVFLECVQDMDHENMFWYRQDPGLGLRLIYFSYDVKMKEKGDIPEGYSVSREKKERFSLILESASTNQTSMYLCASRPHQGRGGTGELFFGEGSRLTVL.

CDR3 in amino acids: CASITGGEGYEQYF. The covered CDR3 bases are TGCGCCAGTATTACAGGGGGGGAGGGCTACGAG. The rearrangement uses TRBV23-1 and TRBJ2-7; TRBD1 might be the D (8 bases). The read ends 3 residues before the CDR3 terminus; that terminus is restored from the germline J gene. TRBV23-1 is classed as an ORF, of uncertain function. Trimming stripped 9 bases from V and 3 bases from J, with 18 bases between. CDR3 size: 14 residues.